Only a few counts were recorded for the clone carrying this TCR beta chain. Its antigen remains unknown. Germline V gives CDR1 SGDLS, CDR2 YYNGEE. With 4 bases clipped from V and 7 bases from J, the junction kept 9 bases outside the gene matches. The CDR3 runs to 15 residues. 60 Vbeta and 13 Jbeta primers were used in PCR. TCRdb keeps only in-frame clones here, not all; method: immunoSEQ multiplex PCR. The sample has around 190,000 clones, roughly four fifths seen once. The data stem from a study of cytomegalovirus exposure and HLA in healthy donors. General study findings and limits: TRBV6-2, TRBV6-3 and some other V segments were excluded as indistinguishable.

The V and J genes are TRBV9 and TRBJ2-7, with 12 bases matching TRBD2. Sequencing was carried out using PBMCs. The clonotype originates from a man younger than 40 in good health and CMV-seronegative. CDR3 sequence (DNA): TGTGCCAGCAGCCCGACTAGCGGGAGTACTTCGGAGCAGTACTTC. Translation: CASSPTSGSTSEQYF.